These 5 T cell receptor beta chains originate from one sample sequenced in a study of T cells in Graves' hyperthyroidism and ophthalmopathy. The CDR3 regions of TCR beta were amplified from RNA transcripts. A set of HTBI primers served as the primers for a first-round RT-PCR of the TCR CDR3. TCRdb re-called the multiplex PCR reads through MiXCR, storing one row per CDR3 protein. The table has 200,000 to 300,000 distinct CDR3 sequences, around 25% seen once. What was sequenced was blood. These TCRs come from a woman aged 35 to 49 with Graves' ophthalmopathy.

The chain uses TRBV30 and TRBJ2-7; 8 nucleotides agree with TRBD1. V lost 5 bases to trimming and J lost 5 bases; unmatched junction nucleotides: 14. Germline V gene lookup returns CDR1 GTSNPN and CDR2 SVGIG (reference sequence). The length of the CDR3 is 15 residues. The chain's CDR3 is CAWAMTGVRVHEQYF. CDR3 bases: TGTGCCTGGGCAATGACAGGGGTACGTGTGCACGAGCAGTACTTC.

V and J are TRBV7-2 and TRBJ2-7; maybe TRBD2 (6 bases). CDR3 length: 13 residues. V shed 10 bases and J shed 1 base, with 14 bases lying between them. Germline V gives CDR1 SGHTA, CDR2 FQGNSA. The CDR3 region has the DNA TGTGCCACAAAGGTGGGGGGTTCCTACGAGCAGTACTTC. Translating gives CATKVGGSYEQYF.

Of note for this clonotype: The junction and the germline gene differ at one end; a read error may be behind it. V is TRBV28 and J is TRBJ2-7, with D possibly being TRBD1 (5 bases). The CDR3 runs 10 residues. The V gene's germline CDR1 is MDHEN and CDR2 SYDVKM. The CDR3 DNA follows: TGTGCCAGCAGTTTACCAGGGCAGAACTTC. Translating it yields CASSLPGQNF.

This clonotype was seen only a few times. The chain carries TRBV6-2 or TRBV6-3 and TRBJ2-5; 9 nucleotides agree with TRBD1. The CDR3 sequence is 17 residues long. Germline V gives CDR1 MNHEY, CDR2 SVGEGT. V was pared by 7 bases and J by 4 bases, with 16 bases of the junction left unmatched. The CDR3 loop reads CASKAMTRDRVRETQYF. The CDR3 nucleotides read TGTGCCAGCAAGGCTATGACCCGGGACAGGGTTCGAGAGACCCAGTACTTC.

In this sample, this clonotype turned up many times. DNA of the CDR3: TGTGCCAGCAGCTTAGTTCCAGTCATCTCCTACGAGCAGTACTTC. Its translation: CASSLVPVISYEQYF. The chain couples TRBV11-1 to TRBJ2-7; no firm D call. From germline, CDR1 is SGHAT and CDR2 FQDESV (reference sequence). V gave up 1 base and J gave up 0 bases, with 10 bases separating them. This CDR3 has 15 residues.